This TCR beta chain was obtained from a study of T cell repertoires in cytomegalovirus infection. Looking at the study overall: Matching HLA type and CMV infection were both indicated by public TCR beta signatures. Notes on the study in general: In two of eight donors, the top clonotype was HLA-C-restricted CMV-specific.

This clonotype was recorded at least ten times. The antigen is not known. The germline V gene has CDR1 SGHTA and CDR2 FQGNSA. The CDR3 has 17 residues. V lost 2 bases and J lost 4; bases outside the gene matches: 12. A single record per CDR3 protein comes from TCRdb applying MiXCR to the reads. The table includes roughly 180,000 distinct CDR3 sequences, 15% to 20% detected once. The clonotype was recovered from a human donor in good health (CMV status not recorded). Some clones in this sample may be carry-over from other donors' samples. The chain combines TRBV7-2 with TRBJ1-1; 8 bases line up with TRBD1. Source material: CD8+ T cells from PBMCs. In nucleotides, the CDR3 is TGTGCCAGCAGCTTACCCGTCAAAGGGCAGGGGGCCACTGAAGCTTTCTTT. Translating it yields CASSLPVKGQGATEAFF. The full variable domain, completed using reference TRBV7-2 and TRBJ1-1, is GAGVSQSPSNKVTEKGKDVELRCDPISGHTALYWYRQSLGQGLEFLIYFQGNSAPDKSGLPSDRFSAERTGGSVSTLTIQRTQQEDSAVYLCASSLPVKGQGATEAFFGQGTRLTVV.